This T cell receptor beta chain derives from a study of CD8+ T cells in alopecia areata. Specified treatment: oral pan-JAK inhibitor, 5-10 mg twice daily. Concerning this clone: What it recognizes is unknown.

Isolated RNA was reverse transcribed into cDNA used as the sequencing template. TCRdb's copy holds only in-frame clones and misses some; the assay was immunoSEQ multiplex PCR. The table records around 180,000 clones, approximately 57% of them present only once. Study-level results: Researchers report lesional scalp, most notably alopecia totalis/universalis, outstripped normal scalp in clonality. Many expanded lesional clones persisted in scalp and blood during tofacitinib.

The germline V and J ends were trimmed by 7 bases and 4 bases, with 11 bases remaining between them. Germline V gene lookup returns CDR1 SQVTM and CDR2 ANQGSEA. The CDR3 loop spans 12 amino acids. This clonotype originated in a human donor with alopecia areata. The rearrangement joins TRBV29-1 to TRBJ1-3; D might be TRBD1 (5 bases). The sample here was CD4+ T cells sorted from blood, taken at week 24, from a patient treated with tofacitinib. CDR3 region: CSGGTEGNTIYF. CDR3 DNA sequence: TGCAGCGGAGGGACGGAGGGAAACACCATATATTTT.